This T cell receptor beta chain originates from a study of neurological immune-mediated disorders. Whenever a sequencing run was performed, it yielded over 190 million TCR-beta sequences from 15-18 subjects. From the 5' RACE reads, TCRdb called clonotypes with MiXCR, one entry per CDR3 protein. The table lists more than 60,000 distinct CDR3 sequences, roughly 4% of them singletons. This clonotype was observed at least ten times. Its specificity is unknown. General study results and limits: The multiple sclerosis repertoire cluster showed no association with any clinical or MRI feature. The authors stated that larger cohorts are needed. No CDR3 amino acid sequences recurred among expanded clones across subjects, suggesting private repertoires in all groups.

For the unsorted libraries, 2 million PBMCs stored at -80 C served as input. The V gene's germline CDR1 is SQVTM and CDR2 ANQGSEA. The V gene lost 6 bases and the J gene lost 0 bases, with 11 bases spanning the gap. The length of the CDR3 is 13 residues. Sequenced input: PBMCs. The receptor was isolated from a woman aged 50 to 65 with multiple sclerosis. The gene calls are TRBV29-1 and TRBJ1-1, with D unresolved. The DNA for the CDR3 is TGCAGCGTATTACTACTCGTGAACACTGAAGCTTTCTTT. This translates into CSVLLLVNTEAFF.